A single sample gave rise to the 19 T cell receptor beta chains below, sequenced in a study of response to subunit inactivated influenza vaccine. TCRdb reanalysed the RT-PCR reads using MiXCR and keeps one entry per CDR3 protein. The sample lists approximately 530,000 distinct CDR3 sequences; 10% to 15% were seen once. Material: PBMCs from blood, obtained roughly 46 days after vaccination. The receptors shown here come from a man in his forties or fifties who received an inactivated influenza vaccine.

This clonotype was seen only a few times. The chain carries TRBV10-3 and TRBJ2-7; D is undetermined. CDR3 length: 14 amino acids. Trimming took off 4 bases at V and 2 bases at J, with 12 bases between the two ends. CDR1 ENHRY and CDR2 SYGVKD come from the germline V gene. The CDR3 DNA follows: TGTGCCATCAGTGTGCAGGCGACGCCCTACGAGCAGTACTTC. Its protein is CAISVQATPYEQYF.

This clonotype was counted between two and nine times. The chain carries TRBV18 and TRBJ2-7, with unresolved D. The length of the CDR3 is 13 residues. Germline V gene lookup returns CDR1 KGHSH and CDR2 LQKENI. The V gene lost 1 base and the J gene lost 4 bases, with 8 bases spanning the gap. The CDR3 DNA reads TGTGCCAGCTCACCACAGGAGATTTACGAGCAGTACTTC. Protein product: CASSPQEIYEQYF.

V is TRBV18 and J is TRBJ1-2; 7 bases agree with TRBD1. Germline values: CDR1 KGHSH, CDR2 LQKENI. Losses at the gene ends were 3 bases for V and 5 bases for J; bases not matched to a gene: 9. This CDR3 is 15 amino acids long. The DNA of the CDR3 is TGTGCCAGCTCACCCTTGACAGGGAGTGAATATGGCTACACCTTC. Translated, it gives CASSPLTGSEYGYTF.

There are a few counts of this clonotype. The rearrangement links TRBV7-2 to TRBJ1-6; no clear D gene. This CDR3 comprises 15 residues. With 3 bases removed from V and 0 bases from J, the gap between germline ends came to 6 bases. Germline CDR1 is SGHTA and CDR2 is FQGNSA. The CDR3 here is CASSFVGSYNSPLHF. As DNA, the CDR3 is TGTGCCAGCAGCTTTGTGGGCTCCTATAATTCACCCCTCCACTTT.

This chain connects TRBV20-1 to TRBJ2-5; tentative D call: TRBD2 (6 bases). In germline, CDR1 is DFQATT, CDR2 SNEGSKA (reference sequence). Trimming took off 3 bases at V and 5 bases at J, with 10 bases between the two ends. This CDR3 is built from 12 residues. The CDR3 nucleotides are TGCAGTGCTAGCGGGGGAGGCGAGACCCAGTACTTC. Protein sequence: CSASGGGETQYF.

The table lists this clonotype with a few counts. The chain has TRBV4-1 and TRBJ1-1; D unresolved. Germline V gene sequence: CDR1 MGHRA, CDR2 YSYEKL. Trimming cost V 2 bases and J 1 base, with 11 bases left between them. There are 15 residues in the CDR3. CDR3 in amino acids: CASSQNFRSNTEAFF. CDR3 sequence (DNA): TGCGCCAGCAGCCAAAATTTCAGGTCGAACACTGAAGCTTTCTTT.

This clonotype has a handful of counts. The genes are TRBV20-1 and TRBJ2-2; 12 nucleotides agree with TRBD1. Germline lookup yields CDR1 DFQATT and CDR2 SNEGSKA (reference sequence). V dropped 3 bases and J dropped 7; count of bases not matched to a gene: 9. CDR3 length equals 16 residues. The DNA of the CDR3 is TGCAGTGCTAGGAAACCGGGACAGGGGGCCGGCGGGGAGCTGTTTTTT. This gives the protein CSARKPGQGAGGELFF.

The chain uses TRBV12-3 or TRBV12-4 and TRBJ2-2; 8 nucleotides match TRBD1. The CDR3 runs to 15 residues. The junction had 8 bases not matched to a gene; V was cut back by 5 bases and J by 6 bases. This CDR3 reads CASSPGTGGSGELFF. The DNA of the CDR3 is TGTGCCAGCAGTCCCGGGACAGGAGGATCCGGGGAGCTGTTTTTT.

The chain links TRBV29-1 to TRBJ2-7, with TRBD1 identical over 9 bases. The germline V gene has CDR1 SQVTM and CDR2 ANQGSEA. This CDR3 is built from 12 residues. The DNA for the CDR3 is TGCAGGGTGAGACAGGGGGCCTACGAGCAGTACTTC. Protein sequence: CRVRQGAYEQYF.

This clonotype was observed a few times. This chain joins TRBV5-1 and TRBJ1-2; 11 bases agree with TRBD1. Germline CDR1 and CDR2: SGHRS and YFSETQ. V lost 4 bases, J lost 4 bases, and 6 bases stayed unmatched. The CDR3 is 15 residues long. The CDR3 coding sequence is TGCGCCAGCAGCCCTTGGACAGGGGGCACCTATGGCTACACCTTC. Its translation is CASSPWTGGTYGYTF. Looking up the rest from reference TRBV5-1 and TRBJ1-2 gives the full variable domain: KAGVTQTPRYLIKTRGQQVTLSCSPISGHRSVSWYQQTPGQGLQFLFEYFSETQRNKGNFPGRFSGRQFSNSRSEMNVSTLELGDSALYLCASSPWTGGTYGYTFGSGTRLTVV.

This clonotype has a handful of counts. The chain couples TRBV28 to TRBJ2-2, with D unclear. V dropped 5 bases and J dropped 7 bases, with 5 bases sitting between them. This CDR3 is 11 amino acids long. The V gene's germline CDR1 is MDHEN and CDR2 SYDVKM. Here the CDR3 reads CASSLFGELFF. CDR3 coding DNA: TGTGCCAGCAGTCTTTTCGGGGAGCTGTTTTTT. Filled out from reference TRBV28 and TRBJ2-2, the complete variable domain reads DVKVTQSSRYLVKRTGEKVFLECVQDMDHENMFWYRQDPGLGLRLIYFSYDVKMKEKGDIPEGYSVSREKKERFSLILESASTNQTSMYLCASSLFGELFFGEGSRLTVL.

This clonotype was seen at least ten times. This chain joins TRBV12-3 or TRBV12-4 and TRBJ1-4; TRBD1 aligns across 9 bases. CDR3 length: 14 residues. Trimming cost V 3 bases and J 6 bases; bases outside gene matches: 2. CDR3 coding DNA: TGTGCCAGCAGTTTGCGACAGGGGGATGAAAAACTGTTTTTT. This sequence encodes CASSLRQGDEKLFF.

The chain has TRBV6-1 and TRBJ2-1; D is uncertain. Germline V gene data show CDR1 as MNHNS and CDR2 as SASEGT. The CDR3 spans 16 residues. V was clipped by 6 bases and J by 0 bases, with 15 bases between them. CDR3 in amino acids: CASSQRSPSSYNEQFF. CDR3 in DNA: TGTGCCAGCAGCCAACGTAGTCCAAGCTCCTACAATGAGCAGTTCTTC.

The rearrangement joins TRBV29-1 to TRBJ2-1; 9 nucleotides agree with TRBD1. This CDR3 spans 13 amino acids. Germline loops: CDR1 SQVTM, CDR2 ANQGSEA. V gave up 8 bases and J gave up 4 bases; unmatched junction bases: 6. CDR3 residues: CSFGTGIYNEQFF. The CDR3 region has the DNA TGCAGCTTTGGGACAGGGATATACAATGAGCAGTTCTTC.

This clonotype was observed many times. The rearrangement links TRBV7-2 to TRBJ1-2; D is undetermined. Germline-derived CDR1 and CDR2 are SGHTA and FQGNSA. CDR3 length: 13 amino acids. Trimming took off 4 bases at V and 5 bases at J, with 11 bases between the two ends. The CDR3 reads CASSSDLQYGYTF. In DNA form, the CDR3 reads TGTGCCAGCAGCTCGGACCTACAATATGGCTACACCTTC.

The chain joins TRBV28 to TRBJ2-1, with D perhaps TRBD1 or TRBD2 (6 bases each). V lost 4 bases, J lost 10 bases, and 20 bases lay in between. Germline values: CDR1 MDHEN, CDR2 SYDVKM. This CDR3 is 15 amino acids long. The CDR3 sequence is CASSSPGAIGGEQFF. CDR3 bases: TGTGCCAGCAGTTCACCCGGGGCAATAGGGGGGGAGCAGTTCTTC.

This clonotype was seen more than once but under ten times. CDR3: CASSRDSINTGELFF. CDR3 nucleotide sequence: TGTGCCAGCAGTCGGGACAGTATAAACACCGGGGAGCTGTTTTTT. This chain links TRBV6-2 or TRBV6-3 with TRBJ2-2; 7 bases line up with TRBD1. J lost 2 bases, V lost 5 bases, and 5 bases had no gene match. The CDR3 spans 15 residues. The V gene's germline CDR1 is MNHEY and CDR2 SVGEGT.

The table lists this clonotype with a few counts. The genes are TRBV5-1 and TRBJ2-7, with 8 positions matching TRBD1. V lost 5 bases and J lost 7; bases outside the gene matches: 8. The CDR3 has 13 amino acids. Germline values: CDR1 SGHRS, CDR2 YFSETQ. The CDR3 nucleotides are TGCGCCAGCAGGAAGGAGGACAGGGCGGAGCAGTACTTC. Its protein is CASRKEDRAEQYF.

V gene TRBV25-1 combines with J gene TRBJ2-3; a weak D match, TRBD1 (6 bases). The CDR3 is 16 residues long. Germline V gene lookup returns CDR1 MGHDK and CDR2 SYGVNS. The ends were cut back, 3 bases at V and 6 bases at J, with 19 bases in the middle. The CDR3 bases are TGTGCCAGCAGTGAGTTCATGGGACAAACCCAGGATACGCAGTATTTT. Protein: CASSEFMGQTQDTQYF.